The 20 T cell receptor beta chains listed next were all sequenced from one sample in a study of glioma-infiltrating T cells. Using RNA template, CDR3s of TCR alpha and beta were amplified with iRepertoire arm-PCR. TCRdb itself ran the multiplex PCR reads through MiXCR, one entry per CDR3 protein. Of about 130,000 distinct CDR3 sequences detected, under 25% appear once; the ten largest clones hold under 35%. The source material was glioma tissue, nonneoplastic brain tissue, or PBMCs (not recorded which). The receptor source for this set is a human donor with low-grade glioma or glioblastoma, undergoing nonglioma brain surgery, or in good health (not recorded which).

In nucleotides, the CDR3 is TGTGCCAGTATCAGGGTCGATTACACTGAAGCTTTCTTT. Residues: CASIRVDYTEAFF. The chain joins TRBV19 to TRBJ1-1; D possibly corresponds to TRBD1 (5 bases). This CDR3 spans 13 amino acids. V was pared by 7 bases and J by 3 bases, with 12 bases between. CDR1 and CDR2 (germline): LNHDA, SQIVND (reference sequence).

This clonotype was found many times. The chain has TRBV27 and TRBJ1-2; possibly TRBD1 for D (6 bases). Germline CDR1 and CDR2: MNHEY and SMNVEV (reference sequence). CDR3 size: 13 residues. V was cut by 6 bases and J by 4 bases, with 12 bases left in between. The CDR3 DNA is TGTGCCAGCAGCCGGGGCAGGGGCTATGGCTACACCTTC. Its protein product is CASSRGRGYGYTF.

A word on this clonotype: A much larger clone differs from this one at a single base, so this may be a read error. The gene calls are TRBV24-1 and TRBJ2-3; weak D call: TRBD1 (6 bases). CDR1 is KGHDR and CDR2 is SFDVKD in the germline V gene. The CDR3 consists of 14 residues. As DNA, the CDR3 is TGTGCCGCCAGTGATCCCGGGACAACAGATACGCAGTATTTT. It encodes CAASDPGTTDTQYF.

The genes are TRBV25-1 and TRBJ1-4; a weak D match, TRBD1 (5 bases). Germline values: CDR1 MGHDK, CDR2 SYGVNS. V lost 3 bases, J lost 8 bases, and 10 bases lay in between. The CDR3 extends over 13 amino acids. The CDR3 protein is CASSDRALEKLFF. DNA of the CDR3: TGTGCCAGCAGTGACAGGGCCTTGGAAAAACTGTTTTTT.

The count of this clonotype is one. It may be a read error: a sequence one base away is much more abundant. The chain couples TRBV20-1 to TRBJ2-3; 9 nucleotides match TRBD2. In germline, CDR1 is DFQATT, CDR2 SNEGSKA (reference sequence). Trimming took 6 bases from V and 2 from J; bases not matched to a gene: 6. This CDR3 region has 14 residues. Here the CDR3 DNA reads TGCAGTGCGCCGACTAGCGGCATCACAGATACGCAGTATTTT. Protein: CSAPTSGITDTQYF.

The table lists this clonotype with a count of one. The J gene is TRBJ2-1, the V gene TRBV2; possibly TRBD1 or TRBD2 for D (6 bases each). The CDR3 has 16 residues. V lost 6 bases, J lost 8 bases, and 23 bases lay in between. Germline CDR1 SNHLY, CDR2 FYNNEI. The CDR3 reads CASRERMGGRSDEQFF. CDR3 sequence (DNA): TGTGCCAGCAGGGAGCGGATGGGGGGCAGGAGCGATGAGCAGTTCTTC.

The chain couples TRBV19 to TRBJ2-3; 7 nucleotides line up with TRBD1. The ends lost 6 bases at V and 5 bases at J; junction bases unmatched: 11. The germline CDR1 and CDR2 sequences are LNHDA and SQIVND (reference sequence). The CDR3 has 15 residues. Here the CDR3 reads CASRRQGDGGDTQYF. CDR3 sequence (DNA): TGTGCCAGTAGACGACAGGGAGATGGGGGAGATACGCAGTATTTT.

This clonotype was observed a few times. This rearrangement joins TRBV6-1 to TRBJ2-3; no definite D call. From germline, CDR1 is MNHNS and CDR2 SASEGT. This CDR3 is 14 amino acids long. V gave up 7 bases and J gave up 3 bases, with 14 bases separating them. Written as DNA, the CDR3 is TGTGCCAGCACCCTCGTATTAGGAACAGATACGCAGTATTTT. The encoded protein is CASTLVLGTDTQYF.

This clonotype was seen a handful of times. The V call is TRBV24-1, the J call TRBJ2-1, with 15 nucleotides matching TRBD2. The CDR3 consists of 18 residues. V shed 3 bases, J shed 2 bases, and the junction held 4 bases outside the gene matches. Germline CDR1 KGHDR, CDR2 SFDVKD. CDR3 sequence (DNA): TGTGCCACCAGTGATCCTGGGACTAGCGGGGGGCCCTACAATGAGCAGTTCTTC. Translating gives CATSDPGTSGGPYNEQFF.

This chain's CDR3 is CASSPGPLRHSPLHF. The CDR3 DNA follows: TGTGCCAGCAGCCCGGGACCCCTAAGGCATTCACCCCTCCACTTT. The chain has TRBV11-2 and TRBJ1-6; D is possibly TRBD1 (5 bases). The V gene's germline CDR1 is SGHAT and CDR2 FQNNGV. V was trimmed by 5 bases and J by 8 bases, leaving 16 bases between them. The CDR3 has 15 residues.

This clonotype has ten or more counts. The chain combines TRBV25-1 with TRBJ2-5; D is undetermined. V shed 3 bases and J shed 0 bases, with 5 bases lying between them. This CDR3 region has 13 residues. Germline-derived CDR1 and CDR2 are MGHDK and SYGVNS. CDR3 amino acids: CASSESYQETQYF. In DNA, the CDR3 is TGTGCCAGCAGTGAGAGTTACCAAGAGACCCAGTACTTC.

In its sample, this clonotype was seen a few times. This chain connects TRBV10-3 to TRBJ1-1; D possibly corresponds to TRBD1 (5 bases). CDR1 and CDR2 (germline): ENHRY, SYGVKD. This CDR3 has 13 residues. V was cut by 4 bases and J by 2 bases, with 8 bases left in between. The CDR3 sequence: CAISGGYNTEAFF. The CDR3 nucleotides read TGTGCCATCAGTGGGGGGTATAACACTGAAGCTTTCTTT.

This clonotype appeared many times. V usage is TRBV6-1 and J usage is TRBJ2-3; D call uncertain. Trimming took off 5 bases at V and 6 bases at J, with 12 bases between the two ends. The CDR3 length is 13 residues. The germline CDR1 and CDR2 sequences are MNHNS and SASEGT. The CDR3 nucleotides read TGTGCCAGCAGTCTTAGCCCCCCCGATACGCAGTATTTT. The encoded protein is CASSLSPPDTQYF.

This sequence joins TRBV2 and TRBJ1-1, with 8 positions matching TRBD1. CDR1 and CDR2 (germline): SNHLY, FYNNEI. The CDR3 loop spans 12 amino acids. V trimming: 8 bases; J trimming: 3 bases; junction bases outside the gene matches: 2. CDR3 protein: CASRQGHTEAFF. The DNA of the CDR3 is TGTGCCAGCCGACAGGGGCACACTGAAGCTTTCTTT.

DNA for the CDR3: TGTGCCAGCAGCTTAGTCCTGGTACACAATGAGCAGTTCTTC. Translation: CASSLVLVHNEQFF. V usage is TRBV7-9 and J usage is TRBJ2-1, with D unclear. Germline CDR1 reads SEHNR; CDR2 reads FQNEAQ (reference sequence). The CDR3 runs to 14 residues. V was clipped by 1 base and J by 5 bases, with 9 bases between them.

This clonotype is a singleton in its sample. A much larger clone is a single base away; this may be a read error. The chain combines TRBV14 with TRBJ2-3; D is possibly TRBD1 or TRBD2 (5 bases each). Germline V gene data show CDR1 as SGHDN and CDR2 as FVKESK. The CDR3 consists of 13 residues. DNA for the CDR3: TGTGCCAGCAGCCTCGGGAACACAGGTACGCAGTATTTT. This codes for CASSLGNTGTQYF.

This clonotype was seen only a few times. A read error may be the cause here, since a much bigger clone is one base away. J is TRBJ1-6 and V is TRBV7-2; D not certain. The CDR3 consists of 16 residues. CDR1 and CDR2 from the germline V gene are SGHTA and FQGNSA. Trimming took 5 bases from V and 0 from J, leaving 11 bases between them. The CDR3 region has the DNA TGTGCCAGCAGCGCTGGAATGAGCTCCTATAATTCACCCCTCCACTTT. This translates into CASSAGMSSYNSPLHF.

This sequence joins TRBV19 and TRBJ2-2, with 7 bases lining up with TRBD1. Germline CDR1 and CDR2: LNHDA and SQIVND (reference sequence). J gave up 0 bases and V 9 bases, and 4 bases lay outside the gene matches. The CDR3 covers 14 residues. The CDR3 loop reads CASRTGTNTGELFF. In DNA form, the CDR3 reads TGTGCCAGCAGGACAGGAACGAACACCGGGGAGCTGTTTTTT.

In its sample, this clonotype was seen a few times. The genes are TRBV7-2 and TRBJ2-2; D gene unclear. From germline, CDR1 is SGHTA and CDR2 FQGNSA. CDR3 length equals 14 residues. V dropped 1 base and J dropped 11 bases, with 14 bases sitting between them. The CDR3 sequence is CASSLEPGERELFF. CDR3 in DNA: TGTGCCAGCAGCTTAGAACCGGGCGAAAGAGAGCTGTTTTTT.

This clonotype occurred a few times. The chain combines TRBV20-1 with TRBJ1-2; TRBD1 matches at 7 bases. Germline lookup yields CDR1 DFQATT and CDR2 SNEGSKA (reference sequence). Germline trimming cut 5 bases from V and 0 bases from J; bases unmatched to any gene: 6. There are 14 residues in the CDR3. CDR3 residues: CSAAGQPANYGYTF. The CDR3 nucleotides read TGCAGTGCTGCGGGACAGCCAGCTAACTATGGCTACACCTTC.